This TCR beta chain emerged from a study of regulatory T cells in long-lasting Graves disease. To make TCR beta libraries, researchers used iRepertoire HTBI primers and Arm-PCR of CDR3 regions. Using its own MiXCR run on the multiplex PCR reads, TCRdb lists one record per CDR3 protein. The table records around 250,000 distinct CDR3 sequences, around 20% of them present only once. Stated time point: newly diagnosed GD, antithyroid drugs for less than 3 months. From RNA extracted from PBMCs, the TCR library was made. Study results and caveats: Sharing of public clonotypes was greater in persistent patients (around 2,500) than in new patients (roughly 1,000).

Germline assignment: CDR1 MNHEY and CDR2 SMNVEV (reference sequence). The CDR3 is 13 residues long. Trimming at V came to 4 bases and at J to 7 bases, leaving 4 bases not matched to a gene. This clonotype has just a few counts. Its target is not known. This clonotype was sampled from a female donor with Graves disease. The sample was peripheral blood mononuclear cells (PBMCs), taken at new diagnosis, from a patient treated with antithyroid drugs. The chain combines TRBV27 with TRBJ1-2; 9 bases map to TRBD1. CDR3 nucleotides: TGTGCCAGCAGTTACAGGGGGCTGTCTGGCTACACCTTC. It translates to CASSYRGLSGYTF.